The next 20 T cell receptor beta chains were all read from a single sample in a study of identical twins. TCRdb called the 5' RACE reads again in MiXCR, with one record for every CDR3 protein. The sample includes approximately 150,000 distinct CDR3 sequences, roughly 3.3% of them seen just once. Specimen: memory T cells sorted from blood. Source of these receptors: a man in his late teens or twenties in good health.

There are many counts of this clonotype. V and J are TRBV29-1 and TRBJ1-3; D is undetermined. The length of the CDR3 is 11 residues. Per germline, CDR1 SQVTM and CDR2 ANQGSEA. The germline V and J ends were trimmed by 5 bases and 8 bases, with 10 bases remaining between them. The CDR3 coding sequence is TGCAGCGTTCAAGGGAGGGACACCATATATTTT. Its protein product is CSVQGRDTIYF.

This clonotype was observed many times. The chain uses TRBV20-1 and TRBJ1-1, with D hard to call. The V end was cut by 4 bases, the J end by 10 bases, with 16 bases between. The V gene's germline CDR1 is DFQATT and CDR2 SNEGSKA (reference sequence). CDR3 length: 12 amino acids. CDR3 nucleotides: TGCAGTGCTACCGTCGATGATGGTGCAGCTTTCTTT. The encoded protein is CSATVDDGAAFF.

The genes are TRBV6-5 and TRBJ2-1; no clear D. The length of the CDR3 is 12 residues. Deletions cut 6 bases from V and 12 bases from J, with 15 bases between. Germline V gives CDR1 MNHEY, CDR2 SVGAGI. The CDR3 is CASRGTAPGQFF. The CDR3 DNA follows: TGTGCCAGCAGGGGTACGGCGCCGGGGCAGTTCTTC.

Many counts were recorded for this clonotype. V and J are TRBV5-1 and TRBJ2-3; weak D call: TRBD1 (5 bases). Germline CDR1 SGHRS, CDR2 YFSETQ. Trimming shortened V by 0 bases and J by 4 bases, and 12 bases separated the two germline ends. This CDR3 region has 15 residues. The CDR3 sequence: CASSLEGQGPDTQYF. DNA of the CDR3: TGCGCCAGCAGCTTGGAAGGTCAGGGTCCAGATACGCAGTATTTT.

This clonotype was recorded at least ten times. J is TRBJ1-6 and V is TRBV27; 7 nucleotides match TRBD1. Germline V gives CDR1 MNHEY, CDR2 SMNVEV (reference sequence). With V trimmed by 5 bases and J by 7 bases, 2 bases remained unmatched. This CDR3 comprises 13 residues. CDR3 DNA sequence: TGTGCCAGCAGTCCACAGGGGAATTCACCCCTCCACTTT. Residues: CASSPQGNSPLHF.

This clonotype appeared many times. In nucleotides, the CDR3 is TGTGCCAGCAGTTTGGAGCCAAGCTCCTACGAGCAGTACGTC. Encoded protein: CASSLEPSSYEQYV. The V gene is TRBV27, the J gene TRBJ2-7; D unresolved. V shed 3 bases and J shed 0 bases, with 9 bases lying between them. Germline V gene data show CDR1 as MNHEY and CDR2 as SMNVEV (reference sequence). This CDR3 region has 14 residues.

This clonotype was detected many times. The chain is built from TRBV12-3 or TRBV12-4 and TRBJ1-4; D possibly corresponds to TRBD1 (6 bases). V lost 6 bases and J lost 4, with 9 bases in between. The CDR3 consists of 13 residues. CDR3 sequence reads: CASSGQLNEKLFF. DNA of the CDR3: TGTGCCAGCAGCGGACAGCTTAATGAAAAACTGTTTTTT.

This clonotype was recorded many times. V and J are TRBV29-1 and TRBJ2-7, with TRBD2 matching 8 bases. V lost 5 bases, J lost 5 bases, and 5 bases stayed unmatched. The CDR3 extends over 12 amino acids. CDR1 and CDR2 from the germline V gene are SQVTM and ANQGSEA. This CDR3 is CSVSGSIDEQYF. CDR3 in DNA: TGCAGCGTTAGCGGGAGCATCGACGAGCAGTACTTC.

A few counts support this clonotype. The rearrangement uses TRBV19 and TRBJ1-2; D unclear. The germline gives CDR1 LNHDA, CDR2 SQIVND (reference sequence). CDR3 length: 12 amino acids. Trimming removed 4 bases from V and 3 bases from J, with 6 bases in between. CDR3 sequence reads: CASSTVDYGYTF. The CDR3 nucleotides are TGTGCCAGTAGTACAGTAGACTATGGCTACACCTTC. Full variable domain (missing parts from reference TRBV19 and TRBJ1-2): DGGITQSPKYLFRKEGQNVTLSCEQNLNHDAMYWYRQDPGQGLRLIYYSQIVNDFQKGDIAEGYSVSREKKESFPLTVTSAQKNPTAFYLCASSTVDYGYTFGSGTRLTVV.

This clonotype came up a few times. The CDR3 sequence: CASSQAQGISYEQYF. DNA of the CDR3: TGTGCCAGCAGCCAAGCACAGGGGATCTCCTACGAGCAGTACTTC. The V and J genes are TRBV14 and TRBJ2-7, with 7 bases fitting TRBD1. From germline, CDR1 is SGHDN and CDR2 FVKESK. J was trimmed by 0 bases and V by 1 base; bases with no gene match: 3. This CDR3 is built from 15 residues.

The V and J genes are TRBV27 and TRBJ2-7; D possibly corresponds to TRBD1 (5 bases). The CDR3 loop spans 13 amino acids. Trimming took 7 bases from V and 7 from J, leaving 17 bases between them. Germline-derived CDR1 and CDR2 are MNHEY and SMNVEV (reference sequence). The CDR3 loop is CASKGFGVMEQYF. CDR3 DNA: TGTGCCAGCAAGGGGTTTGGTGTGATGGAGCAGTACTTC.

This clonotype was seen at least ten times. The chain has TRBV29-1 and TRBJ2-7, with TRBD2 as a possible D gene (5 bases). Germline-derived CDR1 and CDR2 are SQVTM and ANQGSEA. Trimming pared 0 bases from V and 3 bases from J, leaving 12 bases between. This CDR3 is 14 amino acids long. CDR3 sequence reads: CSVEEPRGGYEQYV. DNA of the CDR3: TGCAGCGTTGAAGAACCTCGAGGAGGCTACGAGCAGTACGTC.

This clonotype showed up many times. V and J are TRBV3-1 and TRBJ1-5, with D unresolved. The V gene's germline CDR1 is LGHDT and CDR2 YNNKEL (reference sequence). The CDR3 extends over 16 amino acids. V gave up 2 bases and J gave up 6 bases, with 17 bases separating them. In DNA form, the CDR3 reads TGTGCCAGCAGCCAATACCTGCCAAGGCGGGGTCAGCCCCAGCATTTT. Residues: CASSQYLPRRGQPQHF.

The chain joins TRBV5-1 to TRBJ2-5; 10 nucleotides agree with TRBD1. The CDR3 totals 14 residues. The germline V gene has CDR1 SGHRS and CDR2 YFSETQ. V lost 3 bases, J lost 5 bases, and 4 bases stayed unmatched. DNA for the CDR3: TGCGCCAGCAGCTACGGGACAGGGGCTGAGACCCAGTACTTC. Its translation: CASSYGTGAETQYF.

In its sample, this clonotype was seen many times. The chain's CDR3 is CASSTRGGTSGSNEQFF. CDR3 nucleotides: TGTGCCAGCAGCACAAGAGGTGGGACTAGCGGGAGCAATGAGCAGTTCTTC. The chain joins TRBV3-1 to TRBJ2-1; 14 nucleotides match TRBD2. Trimming removed 5 bases from V and 6 bases from J; junction bases left unmatched: 9. CDR3 length: 17 amino acids. CDR1 is LGHDT and CDR2 is YNNKEL in the germline V gene (reference sequence).

The chain employs TRBV6-1 and TRBJ2-4, with a weak D call TRBD2 (5 bases). Trimming left V 4 bases short and J 8 bases short, with 15 bases between. From germline, CDR1 is MNHNS and CDR2 SASEGT. This CDR3 is 14 amino acids long. The CDR3 loop reads CASSGGIGGDIQYF. In nucleotides, the CDR3 is TGTGCCAGCAGTGGAGGGATAGGTGGGGACATTCAGTACTTC.

This clonotype was observed many times. V and J are TRBV6-2 or TRBV6-3 and TRBJ2-4; the D gene could be TRBD1 or TRBD2 (5 bases each). Looked up from germline, CDR1 is MNHEY and CDR2 is SVGEGT. The CDR3 length is 15 residues. Trimming removed 7 bases at V and 8 bases at J, with 21 bases between. CDR3 loop: CASTHAGVGVDIQYF. Here the CDR3 DNA reads TGTGCCAGCACCCACGCCGGGGTGGGGGTTGACATTCAGTACTTC.

This clonotype appeared many times. V usage is TRBV7-2 and J usage is TRBJ2-7; D is unclear. The germline CDR1 and CDR2 sequences are SGHTA and FQGNSA. The length of the CDR3 is 13 residues. V lost 5 bases, J lost 4 bases, and 12 bases lay in between. The CDR3 loop reads CASSPASAYEQYF. The CDR3 DNA reads TGTGCCAGCAGCCCCGCCTCGGCGTACGAGCAGTACTTC.

This clonotype has at least ten counts. The chain links TRBV7-9 to TRBJ1-4, with 7 bases that match TRBD1. Germline V gives CDR1 SEHNR, CDR2 FQNEAQ (reference sequence). The V segment lost 3 bases and the J segment 8 bases; nucleotides outside the gene matches: 9. This CDR3 is built from 15 residues. CDR3: CASSLGQLLGEKLFF. The DNA for the CDR3 is TGTGCCAGCAGCTTGGGACAGTTATTGGGGGAAAAACTGTTTTTT.

The table lists this clonotype with many counts. This rearrangement joins TRBV3-1 to TRBJ1-1, with TRBD1 matching 7 bases. CDR3 length: 11 amino acids. Losses at the gene ends were 6 bases for V and 12 bases for J; bases not matched to a gene: 7. In germline, CDR1 is LGHDT, CDR2 YNNKEL (reference sequence). DNA of the CDR3: TGTGCCAGCAGACGACAGGGAGAACCTTTCTTT. Translation gives CASRRQGEPFF.